The present entry profiles one T cell receptor beta chain with its context. Antigen: not known. These data come from a study of chemoradiotherapy in HPV16-positive cancers. About the research overall: A couple of HPV16-positive patients' cells yielded candidate HPV-specific clones and common motifs.

Using immunoSEQ multiplex PCR, the repertoire was profiled, and TCRdb retains in-frame clones only, with some absent. The profile shows 9,200 or so clones, 75% of them singletons. The study, taken as a whole, reports: Non-HPV-specific T cells did not expand in tumors during treatment, whereas candidate HPV-specific clones and E7-related motifs did. In HPV16-positive patients, HPV-responsive T-cell expansion tracked better recurrence-free survival.

Germline V CDR1 and CDR2: LNHDA, SQIVND (reference sequence). V dropped 10 bases and J dropped 3; count of bases not matched to a gene: 7. This CDR3 is built from 14 residues. Samples were taken several times over chemoradiotherapy. The material sequenced was tumor tissue, taken from a patient who underwent chemoradiotherapy. The chain recombines TRBV19 with TRBJ1-5; 9 bases match TRBD1. This clonotype was sampled from a human donor with HPV-associated anogenital cancer. The chain's CDR3 is CATKQGAVNQPQHF. The CDR3 DNA follows: TGTGCCACCAAACAGGGGGCCGTCAATCAGCCCCAGCATTTT. Complete variable domain (other parts from reference TRBV19 and TRBJ1-5): DGGITQSPKYLFRKEGQNVTLSCEQNLNHDAMYWYRQDPGQGLRLIYYSQIVNDFQKGDIAEGYSVSREKKESFPLTVTSAQKNPTAFYLCATKQGAVNQPQHFGDGTRLSIL.